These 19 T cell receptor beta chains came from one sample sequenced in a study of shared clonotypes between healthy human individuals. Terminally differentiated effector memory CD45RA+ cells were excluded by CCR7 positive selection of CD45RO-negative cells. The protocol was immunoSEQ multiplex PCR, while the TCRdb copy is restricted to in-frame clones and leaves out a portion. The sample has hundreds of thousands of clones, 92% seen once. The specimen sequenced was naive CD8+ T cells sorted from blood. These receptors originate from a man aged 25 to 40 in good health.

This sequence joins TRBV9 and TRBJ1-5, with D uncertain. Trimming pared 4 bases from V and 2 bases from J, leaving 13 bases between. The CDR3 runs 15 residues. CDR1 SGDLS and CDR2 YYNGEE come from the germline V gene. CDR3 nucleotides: TGTGCCAGCAGCAGCGGACGAGAGCGCAATCAGCCCCAGCATTTT. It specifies CASSSGRERNQPQHF.

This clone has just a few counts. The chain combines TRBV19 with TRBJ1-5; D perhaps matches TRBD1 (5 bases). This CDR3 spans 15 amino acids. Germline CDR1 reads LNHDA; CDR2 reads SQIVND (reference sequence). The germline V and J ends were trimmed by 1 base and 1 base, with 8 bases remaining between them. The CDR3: CASSIVPGSNQPQHF. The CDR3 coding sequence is TGTGCCAGTAGTATAGTTCCAGGGAGCAATCAGCCCCAGCATTTT.

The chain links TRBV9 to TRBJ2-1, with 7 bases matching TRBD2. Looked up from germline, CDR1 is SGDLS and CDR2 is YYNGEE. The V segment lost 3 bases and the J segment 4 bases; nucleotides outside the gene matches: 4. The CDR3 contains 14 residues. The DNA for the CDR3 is TGTGCCAGCAGCGCAACCGGGAGGTACAATGAGCAGTTCTTC. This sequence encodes CASSATGRYNEQFF.

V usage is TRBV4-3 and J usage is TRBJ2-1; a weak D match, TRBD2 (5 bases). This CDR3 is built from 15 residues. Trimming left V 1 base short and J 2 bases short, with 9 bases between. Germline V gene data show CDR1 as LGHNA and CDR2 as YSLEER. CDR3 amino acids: CASSQGRVTYNEQFF. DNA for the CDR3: TGCGCCAGCAGCCAAGGGCGGGTAACCTACAATGAGCAGTTCTTC.

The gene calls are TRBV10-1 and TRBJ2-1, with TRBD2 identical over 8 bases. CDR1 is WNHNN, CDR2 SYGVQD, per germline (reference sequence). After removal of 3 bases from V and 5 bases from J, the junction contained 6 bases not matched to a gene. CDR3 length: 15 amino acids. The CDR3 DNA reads TGCGCCAGCAGTGAATTAGCGGGAATTCACAATGAGCAGTTCTTC. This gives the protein CASSELAGIHNEQFF.

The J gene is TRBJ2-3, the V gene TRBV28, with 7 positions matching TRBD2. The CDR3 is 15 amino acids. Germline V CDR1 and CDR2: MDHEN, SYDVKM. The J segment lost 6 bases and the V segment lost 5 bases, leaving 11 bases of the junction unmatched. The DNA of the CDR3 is TGTGCCAGCAGTCATCTAGCGGACCTCGCGGATACGCAGTATTTT. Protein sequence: CASSHLADLADTQYF.

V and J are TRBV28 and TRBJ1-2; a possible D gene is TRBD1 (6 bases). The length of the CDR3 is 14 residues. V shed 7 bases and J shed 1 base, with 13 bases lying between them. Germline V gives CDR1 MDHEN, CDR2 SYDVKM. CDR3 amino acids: CASNRRGNNYGYTF. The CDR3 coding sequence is TGTGCCAGCAACCGGAGGGGGAATAACTATGGCTACACCTTC.

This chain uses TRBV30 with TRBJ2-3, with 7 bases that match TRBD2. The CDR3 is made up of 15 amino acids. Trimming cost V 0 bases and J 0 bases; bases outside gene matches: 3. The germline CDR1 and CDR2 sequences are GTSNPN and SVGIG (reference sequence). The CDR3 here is CAWSVGLGSTDTQYF. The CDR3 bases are TGTGCCTGGAGTGTAGGACTAGGGAGCACAGATACGCAGTATTTT.

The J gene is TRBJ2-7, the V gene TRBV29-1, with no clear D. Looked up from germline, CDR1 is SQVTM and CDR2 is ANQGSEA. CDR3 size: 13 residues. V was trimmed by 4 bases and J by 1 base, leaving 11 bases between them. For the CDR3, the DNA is TGCAGCGTTGTGCTGTTATCTTCCTACGAGCAGTACTTC. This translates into CSVVLLSSYEQYF.

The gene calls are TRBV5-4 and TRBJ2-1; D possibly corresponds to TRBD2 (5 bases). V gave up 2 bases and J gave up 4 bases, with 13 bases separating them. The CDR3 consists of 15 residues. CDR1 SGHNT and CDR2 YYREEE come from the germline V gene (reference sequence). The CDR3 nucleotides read TGTGCCAGCAGCTTAGACGGATCGGGATACAATGAGCAGTTCTTC. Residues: CASSLDGSGYNEQFF.

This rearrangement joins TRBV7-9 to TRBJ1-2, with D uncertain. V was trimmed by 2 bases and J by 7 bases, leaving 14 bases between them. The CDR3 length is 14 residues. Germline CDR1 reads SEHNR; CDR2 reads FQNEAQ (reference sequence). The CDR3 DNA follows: TGTGCCAGCAGCTTAACTGGGAGAAGGAGTGGCTACACCTTC. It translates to CASSLTGRRSGYTF.

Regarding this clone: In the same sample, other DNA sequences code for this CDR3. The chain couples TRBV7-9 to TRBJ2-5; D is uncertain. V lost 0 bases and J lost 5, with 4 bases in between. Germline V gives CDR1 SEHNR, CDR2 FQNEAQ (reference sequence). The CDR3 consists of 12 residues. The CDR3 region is CASSLAGETQYF. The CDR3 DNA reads TGTGCCAGCAGCTTAGCCGGGGAGACCCAGTACTTC.

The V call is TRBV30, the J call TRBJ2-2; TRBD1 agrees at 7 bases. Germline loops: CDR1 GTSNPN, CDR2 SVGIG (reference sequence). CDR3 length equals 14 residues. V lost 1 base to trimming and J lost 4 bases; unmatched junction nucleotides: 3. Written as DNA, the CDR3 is TGTGCCTGGAGTGCGACAGGGAGCACCGGGGAGCTGTTTTTT. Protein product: CAWSATGSTGELFF. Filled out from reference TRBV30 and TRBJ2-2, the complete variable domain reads SQTIHQWPATLVQPVGSPLSLECTVEGTSNPNLYWYRQAAGRGLQLLFYSVGIGQISSEVPQNLSASRPQDRQFILSSKKLLLSDSGFYLCAWSATGSTGELFFGEGSRLTVL.

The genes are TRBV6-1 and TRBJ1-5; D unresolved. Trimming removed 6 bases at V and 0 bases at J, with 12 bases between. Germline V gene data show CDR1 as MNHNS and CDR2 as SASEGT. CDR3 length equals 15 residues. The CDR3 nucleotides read TGTGCCAGCAGATCTGAAAGATATAGCAATCAGCCCCAGCATTTT. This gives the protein CASRSERYSNQPQHF.

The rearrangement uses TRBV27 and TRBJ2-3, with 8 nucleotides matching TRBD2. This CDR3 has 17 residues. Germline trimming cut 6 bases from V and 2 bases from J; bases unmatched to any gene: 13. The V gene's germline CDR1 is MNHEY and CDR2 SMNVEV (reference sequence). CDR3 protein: CASSPIGLALVTDTQYF. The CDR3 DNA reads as TGTGCCAGCAGCCCCATCGGACTAGCTTTGGTCACAGATACGCAGTATTTT.

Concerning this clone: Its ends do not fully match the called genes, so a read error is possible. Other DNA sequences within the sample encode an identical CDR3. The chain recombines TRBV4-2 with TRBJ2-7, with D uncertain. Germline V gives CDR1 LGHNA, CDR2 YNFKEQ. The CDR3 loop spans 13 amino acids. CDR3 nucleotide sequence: TGTGCCAGTAGCCAAGATGAGTTTGGCGAGCAGTACTTC. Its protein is CASSQDEFGEQYF.

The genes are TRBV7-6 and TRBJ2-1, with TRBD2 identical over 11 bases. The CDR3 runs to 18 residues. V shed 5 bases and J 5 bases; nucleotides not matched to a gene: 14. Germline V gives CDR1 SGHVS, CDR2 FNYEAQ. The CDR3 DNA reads TGTGCCAGCAGCCCAACCGTGGGACTAGCGGCGATTAACAATGAGCAGTTCTTC. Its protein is CASSPTVGLAAINNEQFF.

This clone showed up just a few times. In nucleotides, the CDR3 is TGTGCCAGCAGCCCAGGGCCCCAGCATTTT. Its translation is CASSPGPQHF. The rearrangement uses TRBV6-6 and TRBJ1-5; D not resolved. Germline V lookup: CDR1 MNHNY, CDR2 SVGAGI (reference sequence). The V and J ends lost 6 bases and 9 bases respectively, with 6 bases between them. The CDR3 has 10 amino acids.

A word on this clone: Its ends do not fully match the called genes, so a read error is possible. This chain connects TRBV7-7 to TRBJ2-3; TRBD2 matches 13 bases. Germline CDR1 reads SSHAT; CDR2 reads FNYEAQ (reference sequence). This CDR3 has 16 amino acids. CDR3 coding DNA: TGTGCTAGCAGGAGGGAAGGACTAGCGGGAGCAGATACGCAGTATTTT. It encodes CASRREGLAGADTQYF.